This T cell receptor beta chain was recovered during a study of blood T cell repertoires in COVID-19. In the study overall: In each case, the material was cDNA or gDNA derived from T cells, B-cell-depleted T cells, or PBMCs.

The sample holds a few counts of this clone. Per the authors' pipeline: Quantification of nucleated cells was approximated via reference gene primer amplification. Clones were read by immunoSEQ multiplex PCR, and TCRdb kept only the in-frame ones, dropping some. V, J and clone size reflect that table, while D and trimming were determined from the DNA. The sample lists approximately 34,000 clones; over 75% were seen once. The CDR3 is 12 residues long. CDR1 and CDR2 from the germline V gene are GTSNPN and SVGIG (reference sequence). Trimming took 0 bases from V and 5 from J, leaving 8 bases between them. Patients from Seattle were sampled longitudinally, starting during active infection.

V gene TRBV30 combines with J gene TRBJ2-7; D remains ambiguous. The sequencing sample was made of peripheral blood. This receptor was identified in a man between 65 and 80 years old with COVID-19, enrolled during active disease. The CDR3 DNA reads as TGTGCCTGGAGTGTGTCCTTAAACGAGCAGTACTTC. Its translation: CAWSVSLNEQYF. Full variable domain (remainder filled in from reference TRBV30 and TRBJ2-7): SQTIHQWPATLVQPVGSPLSLECTVEGTSNPNLYWYRQAAGRGLQLLFYSVGIGQISSEVPQNLSASRPQDRQFILSSKKLLLSDSGFYLCAWSVSLNEQYFGPGTRLTVT.